This TCR beta chain is from a study of cytomegalovirus exposure and HLA in healthy donors. The germline gives CDR1 PRHDT, CDR2 FYEKMQ (reference sequence). The length of the CDR3 is 16 residues. Trimming took 4 bases from V and 1 from J, leaving 17 bases between them. With regard to this clone: The target antigen is unknown.

PCR was performed using 60 Vbeta and 13 Jbeta primers. Per the study methods: An analysis that came later counted approximately 76 million unique TCR beta chains, approximately 10 million shared. The table came from immunoSEQ multiplex PCR; TCRdb's copy has only in-frame clones and leaves some out. That table gives V, J and clone size, and the DNA gave D and trimming. The sample yields about 130,000 clones, approximately 62% seen once. Study-wide results and limits: Later on, an analysis found that several of the most significant clusters appeared to be linked to common viral pathogens, which included parvovirus B19.

This receptor was taken from a human donor in good health. Input material: PBMCs. The rearrangement links TRBV13 to TRBJ2-7, with D possibly being TRBD2 (6 bases). CDR3: CASSSNPGRGSYEQYF. CDR3 in DNA: TGTGCCAGCAGCTCGAATCCGGGACGGGGGTCCTACGAGCAGTACTTC.